This TCR beta chain appears in the sequencing data of a study of T-cell memory formation after mild COVID-19. The wider study: Largely, TCR clusters stayed within a single donor. Regarding the study as a whole: Among contracting clones, CD4+ were mainly CM/EM and CD8+ enriched in EMRA. Clones that contracted from day 15 to 85 had balanced CD4/CD8; later expanders were CD4+ biased. In pre-infection memory, a portion of responding clones appeared, which suggested that cross-reactive memory joined.

About this clonotype itself: Its antigen is unknown.

The CDR3 loop spans 12 amino acids. The V end was cut by 4 bases, the J end by 6 bases, with 5 bases between. Germline CDR1 and CDR2: KGHDR and SFDVKD. Using its own MiXCR run on the 5' RACE reads, TCRdb lists one record per CDR3 protein. The data show about 410,000 distinct CDR3 sequences, about a sixth seen once. This sequence was found in a man aged 18-30 years who had mild COVID-19 (a few samples of this study predate the infection). Cell type and time point are not known. The rearrangement links TRBV24-1 to TRBJ1-4; no firm D call. Sequencing used PBMCs or a T cell subset sorted from them (not recorded which). The CDR3 region is CATSERDEKLFF. CDR3 sequence (DNA): TGTGCCACCAGTGAACGGGATGAAAAACTGTTTTTT.